A single sample is the source of the 6 T cell receptor beta chains below, sequenced in a study of cytomegalovirus exposure and HLA in healthy donors. PCR amplification relied on 60 Vbeta primers (plus 13 Jbeta primers). Some clones are missing from TCRdb's copy, which holds only in-frame ones; the method was immunoSEQ multiplex PCR. The table shows about 140,000 clones, with 75% to 85% occurring only once. Sequenced: PBMCs. These receptor sequences come from a man aged 45-60 years in good health and CMV-seronegative.

The gene calls are TRBV19 and TRBJ2-6; a possible D gene is TRBD2 (6 bases). Trimming cost V 4 bases and J 2 bases, with 9 bases left between them. The length of the CDR3 is 15 residues. Per the germline V gene, CDR1 is LNHDA and CDR2 is SQIVND (reference sequence). The CDR3 region has the DNA TGTGCCAGTAGTAAGGGACTTCCTGGGGCCAACGTCCTGACTTTC. It specifies CASSKGLPGANVLTF.

The gene calls are TRBV10-3 and TRBJ1-1; D unclear. Trimming removed 7 bases at V and 1 base at J, with 10 bases between. The germline V gene has CDR1 ENHRY and CDR2 SYGVKD. This CDR3 contains 13 residues. The CDR3 here is CAIKMDSNTEAFF. The CDR3 DNA reads as TGTGCCATCAAAATGGACTCGAACACTGAAGCTTTCTTT.

The chain recombines TRBV11-3 with TRBJ2-3; TRBD1 aligns across 7 bases. With V trimmed by 6 bases and J by 1 base, 1 base remained unmatched. Germline lookup yields CDR1 SGHNT and CDR2 YENEEA. The CDR3 loop spans 13 amino acids. This chain's CDR3 is CASRQGRTDTQYF. The DNA for the CDR3 is TGTGCCAGCAGACAGGGGCGCACAGATACGCAGTATTTT. Filled out from reference TRBV11-3 and TRBJ2-3, the complete variable domain reads EAGVVQSPRYKIIEKKQPVAFWCNPISGHNTLYWYLQNLGQGPELLIRYENEEAVDDSQLPKDRFSAERLKGVDSTLKIQPAELGDSAVYLCASRQGRTDTQYFGPGTRLTVL.

The V call is TRBV11-3, the J call TRBJ2-5; D not resolved. With 3 bases removed from V and 2 bases from J, the gap between germline ends came to 4 bases. The CDR3 consists of 12 residues. The germline V gene has CDR1 SGHNT and CDR2 YENEEA. Here the CDR3 DNA reads TGTGCCAGCAGCTTTAATCAAGAGACCCAGTACTTC. This encodes CASSFNQETQYF.

J is TRBJ1-1 and V is TRBV30; 8 bases are shared with TRBD1. V lost 2 bases and J lost 8; bases outside the gene matches: 4. From germline, CDR1 is GTSNPN and CDR2 SVGIG (reference sequence). The CDR3 sequence is 12 residues long. The CDR3: CAWSLDREEAFF. As DNA, the CDR3 is TGTGCCTGGAGTCTGGACAGGGAGGAAGCTTTCTTT.

This clone was recorded a few times. The chain combines TRBV9 with TRBJ2-3, with 8 bases that match TRBD2. This CDR3 comprises 15 residues. Trimming took 3 bases from V and 0 from J; bases not matched to a gene: 3. Germline V gene data show CDR1 as SGDLS and CDR2 as YYNGEE. This chain's CDR3 is CASSGKRGSTDTQYF. CDR3 nucleotides: TGTGCCAGCAGCGGAAAGCGGGGGAGCACAGATACGCAGTATTTT.